These 31 T cell receptor beta chains originate from one sample sequenced in a study of blood T cell repertoires in COVID-19 (dated by TCRdb to the early 2020s). The protocol used for the library was the immunoSEQ multiplex PCR assay. The immuneACCESS repertoire file appears here via TCRdb, limited to in-frame rearrangements. These files lack a portion of the clones; in checked studies, under half of the deficit traces to unresolved V genes, and the cause of the others is not known. The sample table records 100,000 to 150,000 clones; 65% to 85% of these occur just once. Approximately 17% of the sample is held by the ten biggest clonotypes. The sequenced sample consisted of peripheral blood. The receptors originated from a woman older than 75 with acute or convalescent COVID-19.

The chain combines TRBV5-6 with TRBJ2-2; TRBD1 aligns across 9 bases. CDR1 and CDR2 (germline): SGHDT, YYEEEE. With V trimmed by 0 bases and J by 7 bases, 4 bases remained unmatched. There are 15 residues in the CDR3. CDR3: CASSLGQGVGGELFF. CDR3 sequence (DNA): TGTGCCAGCAGCTTGGGACAGGGGGTTGGCGGGGAGCTGTTTTTT.

The chain uses TRBV27 and TRBJ1-6, with 8 bases fitting TRBD1. Losses at the gene ends were 6 bases for V and 9 bases for J; bases not matched to a gene: 13. This CDR3 spans 16 amino acids. In germline, CDR1 is MNHEY, CDR2 SMNVEV (reference sequence). The CDR3 spells CASRALGQVDGSPLHF. Written as DNA, the CDR3 is TGTGCCAGCAGAGCCCTGGGACAGGTCGACGGTTCACCCCTCCACTTT.

In this sample, this clone turned up once. Here the CDR3 reads CAWVRQRSTYGYTF. CDR3 coding DNA: TGTGCCTGGGTCCGACAGAGAAGTACCTATGGCTACACCTTC. The rearrangement joins TRBV30 to TRBJ1-2, with a tentative D call TRBD1 (5 bases). The V gene lost 5 bases and the J gene lost 4 bases, with 17 bases spanning the gap. CDR3 length: 14 amino acids. The germline V gene has CDR1 GTSNPN and CDR2 SVGIG (reference sequence).

The chain employs TRBV5-1 and TRBJ1-4; D unclear. Germline CDR1 reads SGHRS; CDR2 reads YFSETQ. The CDR3 totals 15 residues. The V end was cut by 0 bases, the J end by 3 bases, with 9 bases between. CDR3 amino acids: CASSLVPGSNEKLFF. The CDR3 coding sequence is TGCGCCAGCAGCTTGGTTCCCGGGTCTAATGAAAAACTGTTTTTT.

The chain is built from TRBV19 and TRBJ2-1, with 13 bases lining up with TRBD2. Germline V gene data show CDR1 as LNHDA and CDR2 as SQIVND (reference sequence). V shed 6 bases, J shed 8 bases, and the junction held 7 bases outside the gene matches. The CDR3 covers 15 residues. As DNA, the CDR3 is TGTGCCAGTAGCCGGACTAGCGGGAGTGGATATGAGCAGTTCTTC. This gives the protein CASSRTSGSGYEQFF. Full variable domain (outside the CDR3, taken from reference TRBV19 and TRBJ2-1): DGGITQSPKYLFRKEGQNVTLSCEQNLNHDAMYWYRQDPGQGLRLIYYSQIVNDFQKGDIAEGYSVSREKKESFPLTVTSAQKNPTAFYLCASSRTSGSGYEQFFGPGTRLTVL.

V usage is TRBV19 and J usage is TRBJ2-7, with 11 bases fitting TRBD2. Per the germline V gene, CDR1 is LNHDA and CDR2 is SQIVND (reference sequence). CDR3 length: 16 residues. The V segment lost 5 bases and the J segment 3 bases; nucleotides outside the gene matches: 9. In nucleotides, the CDR3 is TGTGCCAGTAGTCCCAGCAGGACTAGCGGGTTCTACGAGCAGTACTTC. Its protein is CASSPSRTSGFYEQYF.

On this clone: One junction end disagrees with the germline gene, perhaps due to a read error. V gene TRBV7-7 combines with J gene TRBJ2-5; D perhaps matches TRBD2 (6 bases). This CDR3 region has 14 residues. The germline CDR1 and CDR2 sequences are SSHAT and FNYEAQ (reference sequence). The CDR3 DNA sequence: TGTGCTAGCAGCGCCGGAGGGACCCAAGGAACCCAGTACTTC. It yields the protein CASSAGGTQGTQYF.

The chain uses TRBV15 and TRBJ1-2, with 7 bases identical to TRBD1. After removal of 1 base from V and 3 bases from J, the junction contained 8 bases not matched to a gene. The germline V gene encodes CDR1 LNHNV and CDR2 YYDKDF (reference sequence). The CDR3 consists of 16 residues. DNA for the CDR3: TGTGCCACCAGCAGAGGGACAGGCCATGGGGACTATGGCTACACCTTC. This codes for CATSRGTGHGDYGYTF. Supplemented by reference TRBV15 and TRBJ1-2, the full variable domain reads DAMVIQNPRYQVTQFGKPVTLSCSQTLNHNVMYWYQQKSSQAPKLLFHYYDKDFNNEADTPDNFQSRRPNTSFCFLDIRSPGLGDTAMYLCATSRGTGHGDYGYTFGSGTRLTVV.

The chain employs TRBV20-1 and TRBJ2-7; TRBD2 agrees at 9 bases. Germline values: CDR1 DFQATT, CDR2 SNEGSKA (reference sequence). After removal of 3 bases from V and 6 bases from J, the junction contained 3 bases not matched to a gene. There are 12 residues in the CDR3. In nucleotides, the CDR3 is TGCAGTGCTAGTTCTAGCGGGGCCGAGCAGTACTTC. Amino acids: CSASSSGAEQYF.

A single count supports this clone. The chain recombines TRBV9 with TRBJ2-7; 9 nucleotides line up with TRBD1. CDR1 and CDR2 (germline): SGDLS, YYNGEE. The CDR3 contains 14 residues. The junction had 0 bases not matched to a gene; V was cut back by 0 bases and J by 2 bases. CDR3 loop: CASSVGQGAYEQYF. DNA for the CDR3: TGTGCCAGCAGCGTAGGACAGGGGGCCTACGAGCAGTACTTC. Full variable domain (outside the CDR3, taken from reference TRBV9 and TRBJ2-7): DSGVTQTPKHLITATGQRVTLRCSPRSGDLSVYWYQQSLDQGLQFLIQYYNGEERAKGNILERFSAQQFPDLHSELNLSSLELGDSALYFCASSVGQGAYEQYFGPGTRLTVT.

This clone has only a few counts. The rearrangement joins TRBV5-8 to TRBJ1-2; D remains unclear. This CDR3 has 17 residues. Germline values: CDR1 SGHTS, CDR2 YDEGEE. The V and J ends lost 1 base and 1 base respectively, with 17 bases between them. For the CDR3, the DNA is TGTGCCAGCAGCTTGCGGGCGGGTAGAAAGGATAACTATGGCTACACCTTC. Protein sequence: CASSLRAGRKDNYGYTF.

The J gene is TRBJ1-2, the V gene TRBV27, with 7 bases identical to TRBD1. CDR1 MNHEY and CDR2 SMNVEV come from the germline V gene (reference sequence). The CDR3 is 15 amino acids. J gave up 4 bases and V 1 base, and 6 bases lay outside the gene matches. The CDR3, as DNA: TGTGCCAGCAGTTTATTGGCAGGGGGTGGCTATGGCTACACCTTC. It is translated as CASSLLAGGGYGYTF.

The gene calls are TRBV7-2 and TRBJ2-7, with TRBD2 matching over 11 bases. The V and J ends lost 5 bases and 6 bases, in that order; junction bases with no gene match: 6. CDR1 is SGHTA and CDR2 is FQGNSA in the germline V gene. This CDR3 comprises 14 residues. CDR3 sequence (DNA): TGTGCCAGCAGCAAACTAGCGGGAGTCGTCGAGCAGTACTTC. Translated: CASSKLAGVVEQYF. The full variable domain, its missing parts supplied by reference TRBV7-2 and TRBJ2-7, is GAGVSQSPSNKVTEKGKDVELRCDPISGHTALYWYRQSLGQGLEFLIYFQGNSAPDKSGLPSDRFSAERTGGSVSTLTIQRTQQEDSAVYLCASSKLAGVVEQYFGPGTRLTVT.

The rearrangement joins TRBV19 to TRBJ2-7, with 12 bases aligning to TRBD1. The V gene's germline CDR1 is LNHDA and CDR2 SQIVND (reference sequence). Unmatched junction bases numbered 11, after V lost 7 bases and J lost 4 bases. The CDR3 length is 16 residues. CDR3 coding DNA: TGTGCCAGTACCCCTGGGGGGGACAGGGGGCTATACGAGCAGTACTTC. The encoded protein is CASTPGGDRGLYEQYF.

In nucleotides, the CDR3 is TGTGCTGGGGGACAGGGGGCTGTTGGCTACACCTTC. Its protein is CAGGQGAVGYTF. The chain is built from TRBV30 and TRBJ1-2; TRBD1 matches 12 bases. Germline-derived CDR1 and CDR2 are GTSNPN and SVGIG (reference sequence). There are 12 residues in the CDR3.

This clone has a count of ten or more. The gene calls are TRBV10-3 and TRBJ2-5; weak D call: TRBD1 (6 bases). The CDR3 is 17 residues long. Trimming removed 0 bases from V and 1 base from J, with 15 bases in between. Germline CDR1 ENHRY, CDR2 SYGVKD. The CDR3 sequence: CAISESNREGAQETQYF. The CDR3 DNA sequence: TGTGCCATCAGTGAGTCGAACAGGGAAGGAGCCCAAGAGACCCAGTACTTC.

The rearrangement joins TRBV7-2 to TRBJ2-5, with no clear D. The germline CDR1 and CDR2 sequences are SGHTA and FQGNSA. V lost 2 bases, J lost 5 bases, and 12 bases lay in between. This CDR3 region has 14 residues. The CDR3 coding sequence is TGTGCCAGCAGCTTATGGCTAGGCGTCGAGACCCAGTACTTC. The encoded protein is CASSLWLGVETQYF.

This clone was counted once. V usage is TRBV19 and J usage is TRBJ1-1; D may be TRBD1 (6 bases). The V end lost 4 bases, the J end lost 4 bases, and 13 bases lay between the germline ends. This CDR3 contains 14 residues. Germline CDR1 and CDR2: LNHDA and SQIVND (reference sequence). CDR3 in amino acids: CASSTQGIGTEAFF. CDR3 nucleotides: TGTGCCAGTAGTACGCAGGGGATCGGCACTGAAGCTTTCTTT.

This clone was seen only a few times. The rearrangement joins TRBV10-1 to TRBJ2-7; 10 bases agree with TRBD1. The CDR3 contains 15 residues. Trimming removed 5 bases from V and 4 bases from J; junction bases left unmatched: 8. CDR1 and CDR2 from the germline V gene are WNHNN and SYGVQD (reference sequence). The CDR3 DNA reads TGCGCCAGCAGTAGAACAAGGACAGGGGGATACGAGCAGTACTTC. It translates to CASSRTRTGGYEQYF.

This clone was counted a few times. CDR3 sequence: CASSLAWGRPGGSPLHF. In DNA form, the CDR3 reads TGTGCCAGCAGCTTAGCCTGGGGCAGGCCGGGGGGTTCACCCCTCCACTTT. The chain has TRBV7-8 and TRBJ1-6; tentative D call: TRBD1 (5 bases). Germline lookup yields CDR1 SGHVS and CDR2 FQNEAQ. Trimming removed 0 bases at V and 9 bases at J, with 18 bases between. The CDR3 covers 17 residues.

The J gene is TRBJ1-2, the V gene TRBV18, with 9 nucleotides matching TRBD1. In germline, CDR1 is KGHSH, CDR2 LQKENI. V lost 2 bases, J lost 8 bases, and 6 bases stayed unmatched. The CDR3 consists of 14 residues. The CDR3 sequence: CASSPDRGSRGYTF. Written as DNA, the CDR3 is TGTGCCAGCTCACCAGACAGGGGGTCACGGGGCTACACCTTC.

The CDR3 is CASSQGRGAGELFF. The CDR3 DNA reads as TGCGCCAGCAGCCAAGGCAGGGGGGCCGGGGAGCTGTTTTTT. The chain uses TRBV4-3 and TRBJ2-2; maybe TRBD1 (7 bases). V lost 1 base to trimming and J lost 6 bases, with 9 bases between them. The CDR3 is made up of 14 amino acids. The germline CDR1 and CDR2 sequences are LGHNA and YSLEER.

The chain combines TRBV7-2 with TRBJ1-2; 9 bases map to TRBD1. The length of the CDR3 is 18 residues. Germline CDR1 reads SGHTA; CDR2 reads FQGNSA. The junction had 9 bases not matched to a gene; V was cut back by 1 base and J by 0 bases. DNA of the CDR3: TGTGCCAGCAGCTTAGATTTTGGGGGACAGGGTGCTAACTATGGCTACACCTTC. Translation gives CASSLDFGGQGANYGYTF.

This chain joins TRBV4-2 and TRBJ2-3; tentatively, D is TRBD2 (6 bases). Germline V gene lookup returns CDR1 LGHNA and CDR2 YNFKEQ. The CDR3 is made up of 16 amino acids. Trimming removed 0 bases from V and 2 bases from J, with 12 bases in between. The DNA for the CDR3 is TGTGCCAGCAGCCAAGAATCTAGCGCCGCCACAGATACGCAGTATTTT. Translation gives CASSQESSAATDTQYF.

Remarks on this clone: Other DNA variants within this sample encode the same CDR3. V gene TRBV7-2 combines with J gene TRBJ1-2; weak D call: TRBD1 (6 bases). The CDR3 is made up of 13 amino acids. Germline CDR1 and CDR2: SGHTA and FQGNSA. Trimming took 1 base from V and 5 from J, leaving 8 bases between them. CDR3 coding DNA: TGTGCCAGCAGCTTAGGGACAGCATATGGCTACACCTTC. As protein: CASSLGTAYGYTF.

The chain combines TRBV14 with TRBJ2-3; 8 bases align to TRBD1. This CDR3 region has 16 residues. CDR1 and CDR2 from the germline V gene are SGHDN and FVKESK. The V and J ends lost 4 bases and 1 base, in that order; junction bases with no gene match: 7. CDR3 nucleotides: TGTGCCAGCAGCCCCAGGGGGCGACTCGGCACAGATACGCAGTATTTT. Encoded protein: CASSPRGRLGTDTQYF.

The rearrangement links TRBV11-2 to TRBJ2-2; 9 positions match TRBD1. Germline V gene lookup returns CDR1 SGHAT and CDR2 FQNNGV. This CDR3 region has 14 residues. The V and J ends lost 4 bases and 5 bases, in that order; junction bases with no gene match: 2. The CDR3 reads CASSSGQGTGELFF. In DNA form, the CDR3 reads TGTGCCAGCAGCTCGGGACAGGGAACCGGGGAGCTGTTTTTT.

This rearrangement joins TRBV10-3 to TRBJ1-2, with 10 positions matching TRBD1. After removal of 4 bases from V and 5 bases from J, the junction contained 4 bases not matched to a gene. The CDR3 sequence is 14 residues long. Looked up from germline, CDR1 is ENHRY and CDR2 is SYGVKD. The CDR3 here is CAISGDRGTYGYTF. CDR3 in DNA: TGTGCCATCAGTGGGGACAGGGGTACGTATGGCTACACCTTC.

This chain links TRBV30 with TRBJ1-4; TRBD1 is a possible D gene (6 bases). The CDR3 consists of 16 residues. The germline V and J ends were trimmed by 0 bases and 0 bases, with 11 bases remaining between them. Germline-derived CDR1 and CDR2 are GTSNPN and SVGIG (reference sequence). The CDR3 region is CAWSVSGAATNEKLFF. The CDR3 DNA is TGTGCCTGGAGTGTTTCAGGGGCTGCAACTAATGAAAAACTGTTTTTT.

The genes are TRBV6-5 and TRBJ2-1; tentatively, D is TRBD1 (6 bases). The CDR3 spans 14 residues. Deletions cut 6 bases from V and 10 bases from J, with 19 bases between. Germline lookup yields CDR1 MNHEY and CDR2 SVGAGI. CDR3 sequence reads: CASSGQPPFGEQFF. The CDR3 DNA reads TGTGCCAGCAGCGGACAGCCCCCCTTCGGAGAGCAGTTCTTC.

This clone appeared a single time. This chain uses TRBV29-1 with TRBJ2-3; tentatively, D is TRBD2 (7 bases). The CDR3 consists of 14 residues. The V gene lost 4 bases and the J gene lost 4 bases, with 15 bases spanning the gap. The germline V gene encodes CDR1 SQVTM and CDR2 ANQGSEA. CDR3 DNA: TGCAGCGTTGGTTTGGGGGGGCGGGCAGATACGCAGTATTTT. This translates into CSVGLGGRADTQYF.